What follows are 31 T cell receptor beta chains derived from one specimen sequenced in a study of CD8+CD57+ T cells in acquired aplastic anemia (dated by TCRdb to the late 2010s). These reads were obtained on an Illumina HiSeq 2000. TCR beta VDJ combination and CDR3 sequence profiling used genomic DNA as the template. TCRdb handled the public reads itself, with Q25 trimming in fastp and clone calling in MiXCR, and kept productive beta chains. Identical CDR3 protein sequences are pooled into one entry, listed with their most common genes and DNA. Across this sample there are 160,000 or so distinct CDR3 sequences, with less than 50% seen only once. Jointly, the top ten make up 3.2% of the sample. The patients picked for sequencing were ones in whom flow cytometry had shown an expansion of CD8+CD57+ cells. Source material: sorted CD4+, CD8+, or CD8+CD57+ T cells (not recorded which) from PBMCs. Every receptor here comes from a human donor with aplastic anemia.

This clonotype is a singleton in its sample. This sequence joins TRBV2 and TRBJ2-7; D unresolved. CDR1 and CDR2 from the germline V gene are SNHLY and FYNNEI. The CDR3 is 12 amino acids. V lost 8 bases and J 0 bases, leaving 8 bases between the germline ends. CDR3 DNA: TGTGCCAGCCAATCTCTCTCCTACGAGCAGTACTTC. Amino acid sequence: CASQSLSYEQYF.

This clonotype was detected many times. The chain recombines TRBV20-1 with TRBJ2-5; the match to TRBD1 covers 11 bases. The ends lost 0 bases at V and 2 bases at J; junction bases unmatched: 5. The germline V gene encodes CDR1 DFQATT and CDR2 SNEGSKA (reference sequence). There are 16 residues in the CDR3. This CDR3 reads CSARDRGQGAQETQYF. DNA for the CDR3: TGCAGTGCTAGAGATCGTGGACAGGGGGCGCAAGAGACCCAGTACTTC.

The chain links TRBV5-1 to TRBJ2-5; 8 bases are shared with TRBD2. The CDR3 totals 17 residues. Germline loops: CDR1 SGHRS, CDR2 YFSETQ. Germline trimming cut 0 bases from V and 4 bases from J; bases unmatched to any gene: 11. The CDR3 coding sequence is TGCGCCAGCAGCTTGGGACAGTTAGCGGGGAGGTTAGAGACCCAGTACTTC. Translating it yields CASSLGQLAGRLETQYF. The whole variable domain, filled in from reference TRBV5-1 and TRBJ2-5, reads KAGVTQTPRYLIKTRGQQVTLSCSPISGHRSVSWYQQTPGQGLQFLFEYFSETQRNKGNFPGRFSGRQFSNSRSEMNVSTLELGDSALYLCASSLGQLAGRLETQYFGPGTRLLVL.

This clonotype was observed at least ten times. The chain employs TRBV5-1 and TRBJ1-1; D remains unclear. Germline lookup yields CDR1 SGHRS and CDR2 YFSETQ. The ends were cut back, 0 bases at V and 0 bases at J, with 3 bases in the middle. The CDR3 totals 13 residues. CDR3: CASSLAVNTEAFF. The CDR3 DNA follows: TGCGCCAGCAGCTTGGCTGTGAACACTGAAGCTTTCTTT.

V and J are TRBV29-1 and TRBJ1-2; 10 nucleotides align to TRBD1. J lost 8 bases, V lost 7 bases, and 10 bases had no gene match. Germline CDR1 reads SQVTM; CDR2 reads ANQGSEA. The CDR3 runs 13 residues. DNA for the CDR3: TGCAGCGCCCTGGGACAGGGGCTCTCGGGCTACACCTTC. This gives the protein CSALGQGLSGYTF.

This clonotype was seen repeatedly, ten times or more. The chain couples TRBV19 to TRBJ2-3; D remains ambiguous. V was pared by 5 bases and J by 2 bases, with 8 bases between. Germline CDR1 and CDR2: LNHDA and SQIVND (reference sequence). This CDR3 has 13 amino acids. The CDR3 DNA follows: TGTGCCAGTAGTTATACAGTCACAGATACGCAGTATTTT. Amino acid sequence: CASSYTVTDTQYF.

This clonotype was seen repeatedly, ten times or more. The DNA of the CDR3 is TGCAGTGCTGTGTCTGGGGGGGGCGTAGATACGCAGTATTTT. Translation gives CSAVSGGGVDTQYF. This chain links TRBV20-1 with TRBJ2-3, with a possible D match to TRBD2 (7 bases). The CDR3 contains 14 residues. Germline-derived CDR1 and CDR2 are DFQATT and SNEGSKA (reference sequence). Trimming removed 5 bases at V and 5 bases at J, with 17 bases between.

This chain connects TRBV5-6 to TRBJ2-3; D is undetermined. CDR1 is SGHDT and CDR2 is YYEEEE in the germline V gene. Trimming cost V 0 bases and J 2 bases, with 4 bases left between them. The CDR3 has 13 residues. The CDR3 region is CASSLAHTDTQYF. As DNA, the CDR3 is TGTGCCAGCAGCTTGGCCCACACAGATACGCAGTATTTT.

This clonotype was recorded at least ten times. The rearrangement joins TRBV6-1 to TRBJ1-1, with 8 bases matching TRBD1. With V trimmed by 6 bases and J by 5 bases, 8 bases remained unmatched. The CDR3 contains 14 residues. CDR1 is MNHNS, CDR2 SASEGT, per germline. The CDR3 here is CASRADRGGTEAFF. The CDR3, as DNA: TGTGCCAGCAGAGCCGACAGGGGAGGGACTGAAGCTTTCTTT.

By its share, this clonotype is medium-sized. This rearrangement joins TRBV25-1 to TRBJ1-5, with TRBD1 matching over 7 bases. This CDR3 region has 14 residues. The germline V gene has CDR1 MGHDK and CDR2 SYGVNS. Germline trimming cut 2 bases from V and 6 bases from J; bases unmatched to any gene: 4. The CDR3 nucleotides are TGTGCCAGCAGTGAAACAGGGGCGGGTCAGCCCCAGCATTTT. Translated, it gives CASSETGAGQPQHF.

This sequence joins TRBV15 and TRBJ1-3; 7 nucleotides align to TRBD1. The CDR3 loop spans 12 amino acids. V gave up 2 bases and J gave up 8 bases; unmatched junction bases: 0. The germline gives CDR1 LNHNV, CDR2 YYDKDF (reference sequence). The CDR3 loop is CATSRTGDTIYF. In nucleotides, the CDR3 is TGTGCCACCAGCAGAACAGGGGACACCATATATTTT.

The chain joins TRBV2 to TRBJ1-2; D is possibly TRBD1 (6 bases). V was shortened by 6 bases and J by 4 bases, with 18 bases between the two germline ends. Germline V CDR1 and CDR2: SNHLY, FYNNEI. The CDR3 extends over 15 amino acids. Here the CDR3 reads CASSDDRPPGYGYTF. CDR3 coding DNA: TGTGCCAGCAGCGACGACAGGCCCCCAGGCTATGGCTACACCTTC.

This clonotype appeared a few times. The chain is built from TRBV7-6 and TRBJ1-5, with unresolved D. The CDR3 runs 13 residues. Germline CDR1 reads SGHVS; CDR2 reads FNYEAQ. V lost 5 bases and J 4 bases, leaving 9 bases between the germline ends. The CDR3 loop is CASSAGGNQPQHF. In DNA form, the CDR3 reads TGTGCCAGCAGCGCCGGCGGGAATCAGCCCCAGCATTTT.

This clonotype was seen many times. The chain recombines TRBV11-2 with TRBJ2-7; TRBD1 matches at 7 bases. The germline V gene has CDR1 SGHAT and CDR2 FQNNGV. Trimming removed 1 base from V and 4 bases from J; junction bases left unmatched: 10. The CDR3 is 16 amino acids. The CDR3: CASSLGVTGPAYEQYF. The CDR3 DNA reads TGTGCCAGCAGCTTAGGGGTGACAGGGCCGGCGTACGAGCAGTACTTC.

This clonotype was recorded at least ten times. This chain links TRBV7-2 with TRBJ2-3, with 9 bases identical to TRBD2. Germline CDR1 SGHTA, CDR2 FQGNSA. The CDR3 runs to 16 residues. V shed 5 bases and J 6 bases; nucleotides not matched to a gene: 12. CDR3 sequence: CASSPLAGGRGDTQYF. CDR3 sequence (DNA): TGTGCCAGCAGCCCCCTGGCGGGGGGGCGTGGCGATACGCAGTATTTT. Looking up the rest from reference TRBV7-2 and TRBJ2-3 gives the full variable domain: GAGVSQSPSNKVTEKGKDVELRCDPISGHTALYWYRQSLGQGLEFLIYFQGNSAPDKSGLPSDRFSAERTGGSVSTLTIQRTQQEDSAVYLCASSPLAGGRGDTQYFGPGTRLTVL.

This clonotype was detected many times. CDR3 in amino acids: CATSGDRVDQPQHF. Written as DNA, the CDR3 is TGTGCCACCAGTGGTGACAGGGTGGATCAGCCCCAGCATTTT. V is TRBV24-1 and J is TRBJ1-5; the match to TRBD1 covers 7 bases. This CDR3 contains 14 residues. Germline CDR1 KGHDR, CDR2 SFDVKD. V was clipped by 5 bases and J by 5 bases; unmatched bases: 5.

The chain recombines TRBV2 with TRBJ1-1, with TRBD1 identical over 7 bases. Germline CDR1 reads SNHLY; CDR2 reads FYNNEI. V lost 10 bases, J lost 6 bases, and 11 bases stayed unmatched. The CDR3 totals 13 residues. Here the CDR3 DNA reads TGTGCCACCTACATCAACAGGGGCGCTGAAGCTTTCTTT. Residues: CATYINRGAEAFF.

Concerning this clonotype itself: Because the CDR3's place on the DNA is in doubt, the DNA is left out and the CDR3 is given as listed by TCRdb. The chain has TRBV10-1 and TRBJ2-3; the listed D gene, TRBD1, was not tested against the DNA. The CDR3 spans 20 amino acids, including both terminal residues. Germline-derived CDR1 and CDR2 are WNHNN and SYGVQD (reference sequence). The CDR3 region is CASSESRSCASSSPGDTQYF.

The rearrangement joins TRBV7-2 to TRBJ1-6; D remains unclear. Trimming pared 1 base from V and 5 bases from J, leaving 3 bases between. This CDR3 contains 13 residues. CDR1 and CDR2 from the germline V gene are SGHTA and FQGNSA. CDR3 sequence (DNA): TGTGCCAGCAGCTTAGGAGATAATTCACCCCTCCACTTT. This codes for CASSLGDNSPLHF. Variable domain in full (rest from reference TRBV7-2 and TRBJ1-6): GAGVSQSPSNKVTEKGKDVELRCDPISGHTALYWYRQSLGQGLEFLIYFQGNSAPDKSGLPSDRFSAERTGGSVSTLTIQRTQQEDSAVYLCASSLGDNSPLHFGNGTRLTVT.

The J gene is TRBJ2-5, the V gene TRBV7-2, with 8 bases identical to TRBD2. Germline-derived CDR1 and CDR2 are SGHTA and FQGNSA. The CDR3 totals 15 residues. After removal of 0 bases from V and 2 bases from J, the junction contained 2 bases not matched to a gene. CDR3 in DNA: TGTGCCAGCAGCTTAGCGACTAGCGATCAAGAGACCCAGTACTTC. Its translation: CASSLATSDQETQYF.

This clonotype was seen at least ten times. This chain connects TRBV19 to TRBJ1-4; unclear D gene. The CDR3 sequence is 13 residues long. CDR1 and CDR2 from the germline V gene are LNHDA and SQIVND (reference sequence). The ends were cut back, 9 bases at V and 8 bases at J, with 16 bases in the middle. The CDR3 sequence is CASLDSSGEKLFF. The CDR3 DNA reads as TGTGCCAGCTTGGACTCTTCGGGGGAAAAACTGTTTTTT. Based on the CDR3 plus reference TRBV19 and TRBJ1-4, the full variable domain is DGGITQSPKYLFRKEGQNVTLSCEQNLNHDAMYWYRQDPGQGLRLIYYSQIVNDFQKGDIAEGYSVSREKKESFPLTVTSAQKNPTAFYLCASLDSSGEKLFFGSGTQLSVL.

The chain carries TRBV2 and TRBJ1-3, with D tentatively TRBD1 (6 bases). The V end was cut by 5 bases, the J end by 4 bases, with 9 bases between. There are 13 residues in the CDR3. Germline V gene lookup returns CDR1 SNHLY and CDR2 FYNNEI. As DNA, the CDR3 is TGTGCCAGCAGTTACAGGGAGGGAAACACCATATATTTT. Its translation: CASSYREGNTIYF.

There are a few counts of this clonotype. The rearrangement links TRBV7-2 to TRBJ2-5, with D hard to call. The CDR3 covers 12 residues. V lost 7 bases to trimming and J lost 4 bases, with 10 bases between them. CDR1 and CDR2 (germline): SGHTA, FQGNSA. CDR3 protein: CASTEVGETQYF. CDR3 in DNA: TGTGCCAGCACCGAGGTCGGAGAGACCCAGTACTTC.

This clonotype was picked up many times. This CDR3 reads CASSGGTGLVGETQYF. In DNA, the CDR3 is TGTGCCAGCAGTGGGGGGACAGGCCTTGTCGGAGAGACCCAGTACTTC. V and J are TRBV2 and TRBJ2-5, with 8 bases matching TRBD1. The V gene end was trimmed by 4 bases and the J gene end by 4 bases; junction bases not matched to a gene: 11. The CDR3 spans 16 residues. The V gene's germline CDR1 is SNHLY and CDR2 FYNNEI.

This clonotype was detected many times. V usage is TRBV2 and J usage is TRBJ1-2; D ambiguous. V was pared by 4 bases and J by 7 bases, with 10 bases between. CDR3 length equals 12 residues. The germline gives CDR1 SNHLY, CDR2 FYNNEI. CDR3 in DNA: TGTGCCAGCAGTGCGGAAGGAGGTGGCTACACCTTC. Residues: CASSAEGGGYTF.

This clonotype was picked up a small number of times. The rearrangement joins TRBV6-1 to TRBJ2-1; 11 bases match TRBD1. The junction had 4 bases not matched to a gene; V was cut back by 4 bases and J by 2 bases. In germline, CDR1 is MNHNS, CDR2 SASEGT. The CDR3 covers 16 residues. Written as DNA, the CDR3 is TGTGCCAGCAGTGCGCCGGGACAGGGGGCCTACAATGAGCAGTTCTTC. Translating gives CASSAPGQGAYNEQFF.

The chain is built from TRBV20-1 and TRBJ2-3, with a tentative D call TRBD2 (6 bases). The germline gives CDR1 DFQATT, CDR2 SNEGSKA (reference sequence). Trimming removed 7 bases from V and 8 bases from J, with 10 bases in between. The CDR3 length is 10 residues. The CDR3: CSGLGGTQYF. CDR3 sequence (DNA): TGCAGTGGACTCGGGGGTACGCAGTATTTT.

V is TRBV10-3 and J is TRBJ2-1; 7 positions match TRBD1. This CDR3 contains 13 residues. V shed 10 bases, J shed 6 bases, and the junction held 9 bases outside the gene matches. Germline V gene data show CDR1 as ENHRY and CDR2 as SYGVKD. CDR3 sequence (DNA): TGTGCCAGCAGCTACTCAGGGGGCAATGAGCAGTTCTTC. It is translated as CASSYSGGNEQFF.

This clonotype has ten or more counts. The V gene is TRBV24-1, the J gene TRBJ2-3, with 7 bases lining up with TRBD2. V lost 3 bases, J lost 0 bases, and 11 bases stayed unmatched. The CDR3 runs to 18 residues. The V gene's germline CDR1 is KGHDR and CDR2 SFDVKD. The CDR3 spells CATSDIVPGGASTDTQYF. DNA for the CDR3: TGTGCCACCAGTGATATTGTGCCGGGAGGAGCTAGCACAGATACGCAGTATTTT.

The DNA of the CDR3 is TGTGCCAGCAGAAACAGCGTCCACGAGCAGTACTTC. It specifies CASRNSVHEQYF. The rearrangement joins TRBV7-9 to TRBJ2-5; D gene ambiguous. The last part of the DNA fits TRBJ2-7 better; the J call may be wrong. The length of the CDR3 is 12 residues. Germline V gene data show CDR1 as SEHNR and CDR2 as FQNEAQ (reference sequence).

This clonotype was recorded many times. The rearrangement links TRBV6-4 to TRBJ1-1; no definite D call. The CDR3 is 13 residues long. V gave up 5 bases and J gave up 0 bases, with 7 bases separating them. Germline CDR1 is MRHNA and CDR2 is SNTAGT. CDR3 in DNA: TGTGCCAGCAGTACTACATTGAACACTGAAGCTTTCTTT. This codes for CASSTTLNTEAFF.